This passage covers 16 T cell receptor beta chains from one sample sequenced in a study of T cells after yellow fever vaccination (dated by TCRdb to between 2017 and 2020). The library was built by means of 5' RACE. The data were produced on an Illumina HiSeq 2500. TCRdb reprocessing: public reads trimmed at Q25 with fastp, clones called with MiXCR, in-frame beta chains kept. Each entry merges the rows of one CDR3 protein and shows their most common DNA and genes. This sample has roughly 340,000 distinct CDR3 sequences in its table, and 8.7% of those were observed once. The biggest ten clones account for around 17% of the sample. According to the study, the label for this sample's treatment or condition signals: live attenuated yellow fever vaccine strain. The specimen comprised PBMCs, sampled on the day of the first yellow fever vaccination. The origin of the receptors is a young man who received the YFV17D yellow fever vaccine.

This clonotype was observed many times. The V gene is TRBV5-5, the J gene TRBJ1-1; D unclear. Trimming shortened V by 4 bases and J by 1 base, and 11 bases separated the two germline ends. Germline V gene data show CDR1 as SGHKS and CDR2 as YYEKEE (reference sequence). The CDR3 is 14 residues long. The CDR3 loop reads CASSLGAANTEAFF. CDR3 nucleotide sequence: TGTGCCAGCAGCCTTGGAGCAGCGAACACTGAAGCTTTCTTT. The full variable domain, rest sourced from reference TRBV5-5 and TRBJ1-1, is DAGVTQSPTHLIKTRGQQVTLRCSPISGHKSVSWYQQVLGQGPQFIFQYYEKEERGRGNFPDRFSARQFPNYSSELNVNALLLGDSALYLCASSLGAANTEAFFGQGTRLTVV.

The V and J genes are TRBV11-2 and TRBJ2-1; 7 bases are a match to TRBD1. The CDR3 length is 15 residues. Germline CDR1 reads SGHAT; CDR2 reads FQNNGV. The ends lost 3 bases at V and 8 bases at J; junction bases unmatched: 10. Written as DNA, the CDR3 is TGTGCCAGCAGCTTCGGGGACAGCGGCGGCGATGAGCAGTTCTTC. It specifies CASSFGDSGGDEQFF.

This clonotype was counted a few times. The V call is TRBV19, the J call TRBJ1-2; D may be TRBD1 (6 bases). Germline lookup yields CDR1 LNHDA and CDR2 SQIVND (reference sequence). This CDR3 spans 18 amino acids. Trimming took off 6 bases at V and 7 bases at J, with 30 bases between the two ends. The CDR3 region has the DNA TGTGCCAGTAGGGGCCCGGGATTGGGGGCACTCCTTCCTAGTGGCTACACCTTC. As protein: CASRGPGLGALLPSGYTF.

This clonotype was recorded a few times. The chain is built from TRBV11-2 and TRBJ2-3, with D possibly TRBD2 on 5 matching bases. The V end lost 2 bases, the J end lost 1 base, and 19 bases lay between the germline ends. The CDR3 is 18 amino acids. Germline V CDR1 and CDR2: SGHAT, FQNNGV. DNA of the CDR3: TGTGCCAGCAGCTTATCCATCTTGGCAGCGGTAGGCACAGATACGCAGTATTTT. It specifies CASSLSILAAVGTDTQYF.

The chain uses TRBV4-1 and TRBJ2-7, with D unresolved. The CDR3 consists of 14 residues. V lost 3 bases and J 7 bases, leaving 16 bases between the germline ends. Germline V gene sequence: CDR1 MGHRA, CDR2 YSYEKL. The CDR3 spells CASSHHQKTGEQYV. Here the CDR3 DNA reads TGCGCCAGCAGCCATCACCAAAAAACCGGGGAGCAGTACGTC.

This clonotype was detected ten times or more. The chain is built from TRBV9 and TRBJ2-2; D gene unclear. Trimming stripped 0 bases from V and 5 bases from J, with 8 bases between. The CDR3 covers 14 residues. CDR1 is SGDLS, CDR2 YYNGEE, per germline. This CDR3 is CASSVVGQTGELFF. The CDR3 DNA reads as TGTGCCAGCAGCGTAGTAGGTCAGACCGGGGAGCTGTTTTTT.

The chain links TRBV12-3 or TRBV12-4 to TRBJ2-1; TRBD2 might be the D (6 bases). The V end lost 3 bases, the J end lost 5 bases, and 17 bases lay between the germline ends. CDR3 length: 16 amino acids. The CDR3 loop is CASSFPRGTGNNEQFF. CDR3 bases: TGTGCCAGCAGTTTCCCCCGCGGGACCGGGAACAATGAGCAGTTCTTC.

Details on this clonotype: The DNA is left out, because the CDR3 cannot be placed on it with certainty; the CDR3 is given as TCRdb lists it. CDR3 protein: CASSHLDREGFLETQYF. This chain joins TRBV11-1 and TRBJ2-5; the table's D gene call, TRBD1, was not cross checked with the DNA. The CDR3 region is 17 residues in length, termini included. Germline CDR1 reads SGHAT; CDR2 reads FQDESV (reference sequence).

The CDR3: CASSFGGIGGNGYTF. The CDR3 DNA reads TGTGCCAGCAGTTTCGGAGGGATCGGAGGCAATGGCTACACCTTC. The chain employs TRBV12-3 or TRBV12-4 and TRBJ1-2, with D hard to call. Trimming removed 3 bases from V and 6 bases from J, with 17 bases in between. CDR3 length: 15 residues.

This clonotype has only a few counts. V gene TRBV13 combines with J gene TRBJ2-2, with D maybe TRBD2 (6 bases). The CDR3 has 15 amino acids. Germline CDR1 and CDR2: PRHDT and FYEKMQ (reference sequence). V lost 3 bases and J lost 2, with 10 bases in between. CDR3 protein: CASSFWRGNTGELFF. CDR3 DNA: TGTGCCAGCAGCTTCTGGCGGGGTAACACCGGGGAGCTGTTTTTT.

This clonotype came up a few times. The CDR3 DNA reads as TGTGCCATCAGTGGGCCGGGACAGGGGGCGTCGGGGAACACTGAAGCTTTCTTT. This encodes CAISGPGQGASGNTEAFF. The chain recombines TRBV10-3 with TRBJ1-1; 12 nucleotides line up with TRBD1. The trim removed 4 bases at V and 1 base at J, leaving 10 bases unmatched. Germline CDR1 ENHRY, CDR2 SYGVKD. The CDR3 has 18 residues.

This clonotype was seen only once. The chain links TRBV4-1 to TRBJ1-1; possibly TRBD1 for D (6 bases). The V end was cut by 4 bases, the J end by 1 base, with 13 bases between. The CDR3 loop spans 15 amino acids. Germline assignment: CDR1 MGHRA and CDR2 YSYEKL. The CDR3 DNA sequence: TGCGCCAGCAGCCGCGAGGGGGAGGCGAACACTGAAGCTTTCTTT. Translated: CASSREGEANTEAFF.

The V call is TRBV18, the J call TRBJ1-1; the match to TRBD1 covers 7 bases. V trimming: 2 bases; J trimming: 3 bases; junction bases outside the gene matches: 9. The CDR3 sequence is 16 residues long. Per germline, CDR1 KGHSH and CDR2 LQKENI. CDR3 nucleotides: TGTGCCAGCTCACCATTTGACAGGGCCGCGGACACTGAAGCTTTCTTT. Its translation: CASSPFDRAADTEAFF.

This clonotype has more than one count but fewer than ten. This chain joins TRBV7-9 and TRBJ2-7, with 9 nucleotides matching TRBD1. CDR3 size: 15 residues. The V gene's germline CDR1 is SEHNR and CDR2 FQNEAQ (reference sequence). V was clipped by 2 bases and J by 6 bases; unmatched bases: 8. DNA of the CDR3: TGTGCCAGCAGCTTAATTTGGACAGGGGCTGGCGAGCAGTACTTC. This sequence encodes CASSLIWTGAGEQYF.

This clonotype was observed a handful of times. V usage is TRBV18 and J usage is TRBJ2-7; no clear D gene. Per germline, CDR1 KGHSH and CDR2 LQKENI. The CDR3 has 13 amino acids. V lost 0 bases and J lost 0, with 3 bases in between. CDR3 nucleotides: TGTGCCAGCTCACCACCGAACTCCTACGAGCAGTACTTC. Its translation: CASSPPNSYEQYF.

This clonotype turned up a few times. The rearrangement joins TRBV13 to TRBJ2-1; the D is unclear. Trimming stripped 5 bases from V and 7 bases from J, with 12 bases between. Germline V gene data show CDR1 as PRHDT and CDR2 as FYEKMQ (reference sequence). The CDR3 runs to 13 residues. This CDR3 reads CASSGPSTNEQFF. The DNA of the CDR3 is TGTGCCAGCAGCGGCCCCTCGACGAATGAGCAGTTCTTC.